The present T cell receptor beta chain was sequenced within a study of T cells after posttransplantation cyclophosphamide (TCRdb year 2016). Background for the entire study: Using TRB sequencing, the study followed how the T cell repertoire rebuilt after myeloablative bone marrow transplantation with posttransplantation cyclophosphamide given as GVHD prophylaxis. Blood from all 34 PTCy patients who had 1-year posttransplant specimens underwent TRB sequencing. Public TRB sequences were searched against a database of over 3,600 sequences associated with responses to pathogens, tumor antigens, self-antigens and alloantigens. Because TRA and TRB clonality were tightly correlated in 9 samples, subsequent TCR analyses were focused on TRB only. Samples from about 35 PTCy-treated patients, along with samples from about 17 of their related bone marrow donors, underwent antigen receptor sequencing. Up to about 3 additional blood samples from 2 to 5.2 years after transplant were also TRB-sequenced in 3 patients, as was pretransplant blood from several patients. On the study overall, not on this receptor specifically: Donor-recipient similarity was low at 1-2 months but rose over the first year, and later blood repertoires were often dominated by donor CD8+ memory clones. The TRB repertoires of T cells infiltrating skin or the GI tract showed only limited overlap with the TRB repertoires found in blood. Across roughly 49 patients, TRB clonality was highly associated with recipient CMV seropositivity and CMV reactivation, and PTCy diversity was similar to diversity in CNI/methotrexate controls.

Genomic DNA was used for TRB sequencing, which was performed with the immunoSEQ assay at survey resolution or with the hsTCRB kit. The study's processing was this. The immunoSEQ software handled initial read processing, and the LymphoSeq R package was used for repertoire analyses. Clonality was computed as 1 minus normalized Shannon entropy, and a Gini coefficient was also calculated for each TRB dataset. Phenotypes of unsorted samples were inferred by mapping TRB sequences from sorted subsets of the recipient or donor onto the same recipient's unsorted samples. TCRdb took this table from immuneACCESS and kept in-frame rearrangements with V and J called. Such tables lack part of the clones; where checked against another copy, unresolved V genes explain under half of the gap, and the rest is unexplained. V, J and clone size are those of that table, while D and trimming were read from the DNA. The sample table holds tens of thousands of clones, of which 85% to 90% were seen once. The leading ten clones occupy 14% to 15% of the sample.

Inclusive of the bounding cysteine and phenylalanine, the CDR3 is 12 residues long. Of the read, only the CDR3 DNA is kept; its 36 bases are in frame from base 1. CDR1 and CDR2 (MDHEN, SYDVKM) derive from the germline V gene. Deletion took 5 bases off V and 5 bases off J, with a span of 9 bases between the germline ends. The PTCy-treated patients were drawn from a prospective, multi-institutional clinical trial. Mononuclear cells from peripheral blood and bone marrow were separated by Ficoll-Hypaque density centrifugation and then cryopreserved. Of note for this clone: Its specific antigen is unknown. No base quality values were provided; no much bigger clone lies one nucleotide off.

The sequencing sample was made of PBMCs. The TCR comes from a woman between 40 and 50 years old with a blood cancer, CMV-positive, and with a related stem cell donor. Recombination linked TRBV28 to TRBJ1-2; the D gene is perhaps TRBD1, from 5 matching bases. This receptor has the CDR3 CASSGGGYGYTF. The nucleotide sequence is given as TGTGCCAGCAGTGGGGGGGGATATGGCTACACCTTC.